One and the same sample provided the 6 T cell receptor beta chains below, sequenced in a study of PD-1 blockade in classical Hodgkin lymphoma. Profiled with immunoSEQ multiplex PCR; TCRdb holds only in-frame clones, not every one. The sample records fewer than 100,000 clones, over 85% being singletons. In every patient, relapse followed autologous stem cell transplantation, while exposure to brentuximab vedotin differed. The material sequenced was peripheral blood mononuclear cells (PBMCs), taken at baseline. The origin of the receptors is a human donor with classical Hodgkin lymphoma.

The V call is TRBV7-6, the J call TRBJ1-5, with D possibly matching TRBD1 (5 bases). Germline V CDR1 and CDR2: SGHVS, FNYEAQ. This CDR3 contains 15 residues. V was trimmed by 2 bases and J by 3 bases, leaving 11 bases between them. In DNA, the CDR3 is TGTGCCAGCAGCTTAAGGCAGGGACCCAATCAGCCCCAGCATTTT. Translation: CASSLRQGPNQPQHF.

The J gene is TRBJ2-5, the V gene TRBV30; TRBD1 matches 8 bases. Germline V lookup: CDR1 GTSNPN, CDR2 SVGIG (reference sequence). Germline trimming cut 0 bases from V and 5 bases from J; bases unmatched to any gene: 8. This CDR3 region has 15 residues. The CDR3 reads CAWSVGRGLGETQYF. The CDR3 DNA is TGTGCCTGGAGTGTTGGCAGGGGGCTAGGTGAGACCCAGTACTTC.

The chain is built from TRBV19 and TRBJ2-5; 9 bases are a match to TRBD1. Germline CDR1 LNHDA, CDR2 SQIVND (reference sequence). This CDR3 is built from 15 residues. The V segment lost 7 bases and the J segment 5 bases; nucleotides outside the gene matches: 11. CDR3 loop: CASKESQGAGETQYF. For the CDR3, the DNA is TGTGCCAGTAAGGAGTCACAGGGGGCAGGGGAGACCCAGTACTTC.

The chain combines TRBV19 with TRBJ1-2, with D tentatively TRBD1 (5 bases). The germline V gene encodes CDR1 LNHDA and CDR2 SQIVND (reference sequence). This CDR3 comprises 14 residues. V shed 4 bases and J shed 7 bases, with 16 bases lying between them. CDR3 sequence (DNA): TGTGCCAGTAGTAAAGGGCAGGGTTCTTCTGGCTACACCTTC. Protein: CASSKGQGSSGYTF.

Written as DNA, the CDR3 is TGTGCCAGCAGTTTACCGGGAACAGGGGCGGCGGCTCAGCCCCAGCATTTT. It yields the protein CASSLPGTGAAAQPQHF. This sequence joins TRBV28 and TRBJ1-5; 7 nucleotides line up with TRBD1. The length of the CDR3 is 17 residues. Germline trimming cut 2 bases from V and 6 bases from J; bases unmatched to any gene: 13. Germline V gene sequence: CDR1 MDHEN, CDR2 SYDVKM.

The chain carries TRBV27 and TRBJ1-3; 8 bases match TRBD1. The junction had 9 bases not matched to a gene; V was cut back by 5 bases and J by 0 bases. Germline loops: CDR1 MNHEY, CDR2 SMNVEV (reference sequence). This CDR3 spans 17 amino acids. CDR3 in amino acids: CASSPTPTGGSGNTIYF. CDR3 DNA: TGTGCCAGCAGTCCCACCCCCACAGGGGGCTCTGGAAACACCATATATTTT.